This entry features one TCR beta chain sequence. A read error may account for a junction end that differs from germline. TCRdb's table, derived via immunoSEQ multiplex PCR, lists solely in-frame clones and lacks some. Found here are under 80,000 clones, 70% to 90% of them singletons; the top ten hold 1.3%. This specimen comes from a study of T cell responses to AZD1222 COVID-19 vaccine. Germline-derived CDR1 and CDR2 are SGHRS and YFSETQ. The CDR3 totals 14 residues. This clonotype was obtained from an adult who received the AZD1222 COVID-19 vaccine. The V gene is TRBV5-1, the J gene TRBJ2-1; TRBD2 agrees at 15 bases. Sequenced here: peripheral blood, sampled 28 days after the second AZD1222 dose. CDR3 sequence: CASSSGLAGGQGVF. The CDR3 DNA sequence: TGCGCCAGCAGCTCGGGACTAGCGGGAGGCCAGGGAGTCTTC.